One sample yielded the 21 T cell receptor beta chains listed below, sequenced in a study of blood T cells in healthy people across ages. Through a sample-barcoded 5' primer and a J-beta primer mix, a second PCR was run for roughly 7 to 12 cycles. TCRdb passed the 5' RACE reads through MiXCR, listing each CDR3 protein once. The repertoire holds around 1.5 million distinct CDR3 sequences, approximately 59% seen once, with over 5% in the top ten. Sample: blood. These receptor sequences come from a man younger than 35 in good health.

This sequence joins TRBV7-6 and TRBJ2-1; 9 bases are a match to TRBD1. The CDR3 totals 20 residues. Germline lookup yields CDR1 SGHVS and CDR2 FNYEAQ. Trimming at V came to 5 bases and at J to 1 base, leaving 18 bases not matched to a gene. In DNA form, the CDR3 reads TGTGCCAGCAGCCTAGGCGGGACAGGGTCCGCTCAGAAATCCTACAATGAGCAGTTCTTC. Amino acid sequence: CASSLGGTGSAQKSYNEQFF.

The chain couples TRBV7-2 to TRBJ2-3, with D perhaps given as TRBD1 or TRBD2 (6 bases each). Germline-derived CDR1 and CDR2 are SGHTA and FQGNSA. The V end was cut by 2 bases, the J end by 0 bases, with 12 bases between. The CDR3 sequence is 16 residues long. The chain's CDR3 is CASSLIGGPSTDTQYF. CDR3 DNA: TGTGCCAGCAGCTTAATTGGGGGGCCTAGCACAGATACGCAGTATTTT.

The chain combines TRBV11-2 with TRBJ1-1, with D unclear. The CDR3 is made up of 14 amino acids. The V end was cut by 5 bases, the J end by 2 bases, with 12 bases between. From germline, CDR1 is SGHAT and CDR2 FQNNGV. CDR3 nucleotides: TGTGCCAGCAGCCCTCTCCAGCCTAACACTGAAGCTTTCTTT. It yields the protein CASSPLQPNTEAFF.

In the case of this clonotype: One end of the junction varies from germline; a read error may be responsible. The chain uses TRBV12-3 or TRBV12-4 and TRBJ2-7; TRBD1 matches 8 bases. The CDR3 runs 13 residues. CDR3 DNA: TGTGCCGGCAGTTTAACAGGGGGATGGGAGCAGTACTTC. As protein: CAGSLTGGWEQYF.

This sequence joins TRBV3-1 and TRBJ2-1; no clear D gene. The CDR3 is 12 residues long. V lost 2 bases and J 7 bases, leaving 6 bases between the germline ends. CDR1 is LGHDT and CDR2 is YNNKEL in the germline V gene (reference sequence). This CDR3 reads CASSQRENEQFF. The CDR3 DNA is TGTGCCAGCAGCCAACGAGAGAATGAGCAGTTCTTC.

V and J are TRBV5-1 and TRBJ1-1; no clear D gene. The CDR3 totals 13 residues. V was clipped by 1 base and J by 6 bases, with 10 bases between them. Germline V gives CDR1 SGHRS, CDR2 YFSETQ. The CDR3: CASSLLEGPEAFF. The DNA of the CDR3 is TGCGCCAGCAGCTTGTTAGAGGGCCCTGAAGCTTTCTTT. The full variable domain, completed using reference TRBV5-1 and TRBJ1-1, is KAGVTQTPRYLIKTRGQQVTLSCSPISGHRSVSWYQQTPGQGLQFLFEYFSETQRNKGNFPGRFSGRQFSNSRSEMNVSTLELGDSALYLCASSLLEGPEAFFGQGTRLTVV.

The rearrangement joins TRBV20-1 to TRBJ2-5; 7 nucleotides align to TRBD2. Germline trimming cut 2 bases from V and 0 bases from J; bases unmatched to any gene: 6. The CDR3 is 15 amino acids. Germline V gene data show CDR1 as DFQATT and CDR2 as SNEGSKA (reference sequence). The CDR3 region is CSARWPAGNQETQYF. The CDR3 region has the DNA TGCAGTGCTAGATGGCCAGCGGGGAACCAAGAGACCCAGTACTTC.

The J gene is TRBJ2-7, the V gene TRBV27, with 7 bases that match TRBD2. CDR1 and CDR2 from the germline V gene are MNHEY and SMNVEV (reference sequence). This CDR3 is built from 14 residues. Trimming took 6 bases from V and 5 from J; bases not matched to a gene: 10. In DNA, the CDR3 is TGTGCCAGCAGGTTCAGAGCGGGAACCCACGAGCAGTACTTC. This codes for CASRFRAGTHEQYF.

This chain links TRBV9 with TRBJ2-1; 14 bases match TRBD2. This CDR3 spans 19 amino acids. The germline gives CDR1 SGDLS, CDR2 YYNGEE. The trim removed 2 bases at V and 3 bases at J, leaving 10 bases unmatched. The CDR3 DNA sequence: TGTGCCAGCAGCGTGGCCCTCGGGACTAGCGGGGGATACTACAATGAGCAGTTCTTC. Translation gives CASSVALGTSGGYYNEQFF.

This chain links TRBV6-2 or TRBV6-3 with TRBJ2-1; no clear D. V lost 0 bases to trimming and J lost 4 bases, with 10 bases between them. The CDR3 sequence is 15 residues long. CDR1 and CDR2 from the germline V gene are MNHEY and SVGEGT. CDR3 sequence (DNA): TGTGCCAGCAGTTACTCGCGGAAAGCTTACAATGAGCAGTTCTTC. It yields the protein CASSYSRKAYNEQFF.

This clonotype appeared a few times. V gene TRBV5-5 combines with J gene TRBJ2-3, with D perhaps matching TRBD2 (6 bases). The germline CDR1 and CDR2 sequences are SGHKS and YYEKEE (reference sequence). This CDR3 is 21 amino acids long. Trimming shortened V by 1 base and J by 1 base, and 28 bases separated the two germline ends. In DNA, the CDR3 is TGTGCCAGCAGCTTGAGTGGCGCGGGACTGATGGAAAATATAGGCACAGATACGCAGTATTTT. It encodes CASSLSGAGLMENIGTDTQYF.

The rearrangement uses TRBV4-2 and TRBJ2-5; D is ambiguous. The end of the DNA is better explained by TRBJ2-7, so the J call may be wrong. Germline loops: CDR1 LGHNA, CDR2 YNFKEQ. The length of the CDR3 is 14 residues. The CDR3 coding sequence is TGTGCCAGCAGCCAGGCAAGGCTCCCCTACGAGCAGTACTTC. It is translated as CASSQARLPYEQYF.

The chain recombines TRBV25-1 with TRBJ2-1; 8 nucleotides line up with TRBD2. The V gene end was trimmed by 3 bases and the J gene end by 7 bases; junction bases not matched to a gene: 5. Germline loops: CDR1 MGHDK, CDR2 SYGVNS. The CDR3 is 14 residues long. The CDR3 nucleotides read TGTGCCAGCAGTGAGACTAGCGTCAGGAATGAGCAGTTCTTC. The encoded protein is CASSETSVRNEQFF.

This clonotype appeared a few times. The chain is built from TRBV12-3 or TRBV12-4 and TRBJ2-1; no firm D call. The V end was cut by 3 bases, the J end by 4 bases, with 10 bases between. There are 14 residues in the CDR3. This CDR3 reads CASSFQYGYNEQFF. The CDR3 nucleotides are TGTGCCAGCAGTTTTCAGTATGGTTACAATGAGCAGTTCTTC.

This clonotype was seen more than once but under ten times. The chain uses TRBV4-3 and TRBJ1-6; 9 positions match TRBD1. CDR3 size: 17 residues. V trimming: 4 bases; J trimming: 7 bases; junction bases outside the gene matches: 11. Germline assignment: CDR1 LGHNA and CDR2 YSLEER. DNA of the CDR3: TGCGCCAGCAGCCCCATACCCGGGACAGGGAGAAATTCACCCCTCCACTTT. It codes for CASSPIPGTGRNSPLHF.

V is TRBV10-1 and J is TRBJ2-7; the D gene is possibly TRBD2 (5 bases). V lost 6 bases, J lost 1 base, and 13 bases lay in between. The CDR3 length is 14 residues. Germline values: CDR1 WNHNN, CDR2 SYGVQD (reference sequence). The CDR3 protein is CASSHPGESYEQYF. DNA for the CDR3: TGCGCCAGCAGCCATCCCGGGGAATCCTACGAGCAGTACTTC.

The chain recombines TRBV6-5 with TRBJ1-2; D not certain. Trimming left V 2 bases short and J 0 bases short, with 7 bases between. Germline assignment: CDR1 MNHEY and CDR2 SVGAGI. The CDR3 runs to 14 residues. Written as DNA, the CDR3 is TGTGCCAGCAGTTACGGGCAGGCTAACTATGGCTACACCTTC. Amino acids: CASSYGQANYGYTF.

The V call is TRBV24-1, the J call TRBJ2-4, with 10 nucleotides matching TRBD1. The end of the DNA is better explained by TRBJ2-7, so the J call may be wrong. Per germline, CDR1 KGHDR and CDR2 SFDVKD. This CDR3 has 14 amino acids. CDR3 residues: CATSDGGQGYEQYF. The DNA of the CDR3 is TGTGCCACCAGTGATGGGGGACAGGGGTACGAGCAGTACTTC.

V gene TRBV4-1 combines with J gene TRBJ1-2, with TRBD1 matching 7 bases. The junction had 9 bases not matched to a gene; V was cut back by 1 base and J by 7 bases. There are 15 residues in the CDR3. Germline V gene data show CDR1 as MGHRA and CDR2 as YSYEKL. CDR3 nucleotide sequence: TGCGCCAGCAGCCAAGGGTCTGACAGGGCTATTGGCTACACCTTC. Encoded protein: CASSQGSDRAIGYTF.

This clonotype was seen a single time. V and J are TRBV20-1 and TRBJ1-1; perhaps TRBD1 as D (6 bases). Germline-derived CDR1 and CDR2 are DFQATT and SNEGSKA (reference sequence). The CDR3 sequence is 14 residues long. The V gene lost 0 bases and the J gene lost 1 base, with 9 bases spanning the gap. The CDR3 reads CSARDDRQNTEAFF. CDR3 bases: TGCAGTGCTAGAGATGACAGGCAGAACACTGAAGCTTTCTTT.

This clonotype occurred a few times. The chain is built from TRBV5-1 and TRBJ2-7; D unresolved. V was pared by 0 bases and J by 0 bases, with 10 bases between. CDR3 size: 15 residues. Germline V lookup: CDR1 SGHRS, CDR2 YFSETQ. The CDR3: CASSLGLVFSYEQYF. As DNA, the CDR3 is TGCGCCAGCAGCTTGGGGCTAGTGTTCTCCTACGAGCAGTACTTC.